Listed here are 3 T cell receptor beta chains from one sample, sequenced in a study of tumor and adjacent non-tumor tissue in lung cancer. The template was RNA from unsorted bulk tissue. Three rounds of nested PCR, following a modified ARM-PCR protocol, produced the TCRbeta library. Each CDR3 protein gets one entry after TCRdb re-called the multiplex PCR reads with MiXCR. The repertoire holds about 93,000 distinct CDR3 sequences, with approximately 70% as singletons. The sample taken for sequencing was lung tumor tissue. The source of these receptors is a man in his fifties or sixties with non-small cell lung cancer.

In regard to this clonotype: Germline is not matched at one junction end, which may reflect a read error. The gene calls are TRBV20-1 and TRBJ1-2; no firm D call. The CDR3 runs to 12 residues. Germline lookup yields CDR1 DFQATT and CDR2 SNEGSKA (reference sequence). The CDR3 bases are TGCAGTGCTGGCTACAGTTTAAATGGCTACAACTTC. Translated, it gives CSAGYSLNGYNF.

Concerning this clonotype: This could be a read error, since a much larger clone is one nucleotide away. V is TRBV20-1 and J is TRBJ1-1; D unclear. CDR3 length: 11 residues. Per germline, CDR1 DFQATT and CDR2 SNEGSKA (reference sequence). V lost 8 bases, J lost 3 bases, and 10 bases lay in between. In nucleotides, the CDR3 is TGCAGTCTATACCGGTACACTGAAGCTTTCTTT. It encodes CSLYRYTEAFF.

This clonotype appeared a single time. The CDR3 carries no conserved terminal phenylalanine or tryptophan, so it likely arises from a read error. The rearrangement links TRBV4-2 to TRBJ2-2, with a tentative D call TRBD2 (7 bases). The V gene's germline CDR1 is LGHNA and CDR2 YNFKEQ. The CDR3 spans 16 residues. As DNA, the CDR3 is TGTGCCTGCAGTCCTGGACTAGGGGGTAACCCCGGGGAGCTGTTTTCT. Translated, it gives CACSPGLGGNPGELFS.